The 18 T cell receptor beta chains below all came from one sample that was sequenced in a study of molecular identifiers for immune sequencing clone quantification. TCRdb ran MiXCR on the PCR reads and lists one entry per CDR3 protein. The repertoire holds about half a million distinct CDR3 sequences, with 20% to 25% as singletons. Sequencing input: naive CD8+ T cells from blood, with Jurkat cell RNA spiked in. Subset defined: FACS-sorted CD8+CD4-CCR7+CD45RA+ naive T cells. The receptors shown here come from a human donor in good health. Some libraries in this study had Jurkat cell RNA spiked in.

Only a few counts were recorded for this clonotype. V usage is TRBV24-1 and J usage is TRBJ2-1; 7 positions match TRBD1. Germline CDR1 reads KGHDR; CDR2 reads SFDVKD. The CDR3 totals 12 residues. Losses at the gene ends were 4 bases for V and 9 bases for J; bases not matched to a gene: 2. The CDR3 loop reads CATSERGREQFF. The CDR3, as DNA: TGTGCCACCAGTGAAAGGGGGCGTGAGCAGTTCTTC.

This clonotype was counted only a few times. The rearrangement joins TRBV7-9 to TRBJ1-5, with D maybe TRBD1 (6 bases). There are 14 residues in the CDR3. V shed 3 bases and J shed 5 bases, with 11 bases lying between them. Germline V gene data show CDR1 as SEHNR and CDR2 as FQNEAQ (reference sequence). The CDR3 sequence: CASSFAAGDQPQHF. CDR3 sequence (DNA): TGTGCCAGCAGCTTTGCGGCAGGGGATCAGCCCCAGCATTTT.

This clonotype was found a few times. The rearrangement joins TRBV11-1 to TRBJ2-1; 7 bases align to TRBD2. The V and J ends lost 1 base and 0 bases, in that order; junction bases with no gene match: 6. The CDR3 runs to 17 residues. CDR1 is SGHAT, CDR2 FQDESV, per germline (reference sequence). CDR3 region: CASSLGHSGSSYNEQFF. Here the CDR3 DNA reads TGTGCCAGCAGCTTAGGCCATAGCGGGTCCTCCTACAATGAGCAGTTCTTC.

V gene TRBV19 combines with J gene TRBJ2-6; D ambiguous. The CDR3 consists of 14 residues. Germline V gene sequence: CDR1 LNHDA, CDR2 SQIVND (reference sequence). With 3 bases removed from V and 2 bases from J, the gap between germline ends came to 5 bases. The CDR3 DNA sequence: TGTGCCAGTAGTATTTTCCCTGGGGCCAACGTCCTGACTTTC. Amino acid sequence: CASSIFPGANVLTF. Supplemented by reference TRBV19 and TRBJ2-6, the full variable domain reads DGGITQSPKYLFRKEGQNVTLSCEQNLNHDAMYWYRQDPGQGLRLIYYSQIVNDFQKGDIAEGYSVSREKKESFPLTVTSAQKNPTAFYLCASSIFPGANVLTFGAGSRLTVL.

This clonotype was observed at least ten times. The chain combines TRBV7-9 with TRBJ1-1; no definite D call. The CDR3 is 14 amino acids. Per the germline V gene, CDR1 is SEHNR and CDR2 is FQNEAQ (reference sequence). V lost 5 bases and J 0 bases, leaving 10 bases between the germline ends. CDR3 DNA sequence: TGTGCCAGCAGCCCAGTGGGGTTGAACACTGAAGCTTTCTTT. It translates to CASSPVGLNTEAFF.

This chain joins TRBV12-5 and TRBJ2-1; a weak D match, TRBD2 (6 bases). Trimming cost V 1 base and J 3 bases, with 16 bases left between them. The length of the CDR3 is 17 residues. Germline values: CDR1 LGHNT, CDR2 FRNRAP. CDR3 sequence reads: CASGLARTIGGYNEQFF. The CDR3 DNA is TGTGCTAGTGGTTTGGCCCGGACTATCGGGGGCTACAATGAGCAGTTCTTC.

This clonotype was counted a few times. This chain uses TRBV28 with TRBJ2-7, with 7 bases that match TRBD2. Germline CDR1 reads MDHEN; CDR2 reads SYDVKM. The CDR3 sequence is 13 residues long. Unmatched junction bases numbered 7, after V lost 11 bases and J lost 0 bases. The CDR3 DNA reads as TGTGCCCATGGGGGGGTACCCTCCTACGAGCAGTACTTC. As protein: CAHGGVPSYEQYF.

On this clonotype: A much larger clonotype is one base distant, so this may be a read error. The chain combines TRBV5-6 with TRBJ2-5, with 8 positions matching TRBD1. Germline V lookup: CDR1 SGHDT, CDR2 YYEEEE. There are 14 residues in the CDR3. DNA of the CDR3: TGTGCCAGCAGCCCGGGACAGGTCCAAGAGATCCAGTACTTC. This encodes CASSPGQVQEIQYF.

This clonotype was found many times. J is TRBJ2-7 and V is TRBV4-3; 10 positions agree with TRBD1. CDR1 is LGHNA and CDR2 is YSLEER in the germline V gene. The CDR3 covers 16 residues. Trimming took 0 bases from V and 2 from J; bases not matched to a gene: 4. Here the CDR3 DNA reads TGCGCCAGCAGCCAAGATCGTGGGACAGGGGCCTACGAGCAGTACTTC. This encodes CASSQDRGTGAYEQYF.

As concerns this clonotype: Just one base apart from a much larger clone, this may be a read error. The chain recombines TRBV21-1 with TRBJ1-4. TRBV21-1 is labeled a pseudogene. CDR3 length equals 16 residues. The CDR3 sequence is CASSGRRMLANEKLLF. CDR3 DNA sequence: TGTGCCAGCAGCGGTCGCAGGATGTTAGCTAATGAAAAACTGCTTTTT.

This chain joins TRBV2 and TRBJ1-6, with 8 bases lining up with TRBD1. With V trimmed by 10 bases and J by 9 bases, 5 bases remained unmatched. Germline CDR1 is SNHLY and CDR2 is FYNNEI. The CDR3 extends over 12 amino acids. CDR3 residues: CAIDTGGSPLHF. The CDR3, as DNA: TGTGCCATTGATACAGGGGGTTCACCCCTCCACTTT.

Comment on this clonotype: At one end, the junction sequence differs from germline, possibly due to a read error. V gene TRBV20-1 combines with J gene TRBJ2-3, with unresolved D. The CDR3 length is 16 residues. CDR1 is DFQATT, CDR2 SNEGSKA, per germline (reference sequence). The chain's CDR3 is CNARDPTRVLVDTQYF. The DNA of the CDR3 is TGCAATGCTAGAGATCCTACAAGGGTGTTGGTAGATACGCAGTATTTT.

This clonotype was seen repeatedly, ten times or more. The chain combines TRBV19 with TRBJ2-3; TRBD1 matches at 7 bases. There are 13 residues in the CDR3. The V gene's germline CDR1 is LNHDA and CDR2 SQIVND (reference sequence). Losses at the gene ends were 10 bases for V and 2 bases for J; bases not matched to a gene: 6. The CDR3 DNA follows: TGTGCCACAAGGGACAGCAACACAGATACGCAGTATTTT. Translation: CATRDSNTDTQYF.

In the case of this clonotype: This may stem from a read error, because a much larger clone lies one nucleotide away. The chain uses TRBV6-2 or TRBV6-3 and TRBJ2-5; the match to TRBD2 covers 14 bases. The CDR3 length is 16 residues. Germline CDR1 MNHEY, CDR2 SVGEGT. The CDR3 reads CASRAPGLAGGETRYF. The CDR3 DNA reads TGTGCCAGCAGAGCACCCGGACTAGCGGGAGGAGAGACCCGGTACTTC.

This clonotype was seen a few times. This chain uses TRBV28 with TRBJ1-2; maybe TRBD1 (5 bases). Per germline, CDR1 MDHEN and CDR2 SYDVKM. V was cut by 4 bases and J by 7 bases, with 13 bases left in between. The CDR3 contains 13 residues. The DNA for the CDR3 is TGTGCCAGCAGTTCGAGGGGCTATGGTGGCTACACCTTC. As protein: CASSSRGYGGYTF.

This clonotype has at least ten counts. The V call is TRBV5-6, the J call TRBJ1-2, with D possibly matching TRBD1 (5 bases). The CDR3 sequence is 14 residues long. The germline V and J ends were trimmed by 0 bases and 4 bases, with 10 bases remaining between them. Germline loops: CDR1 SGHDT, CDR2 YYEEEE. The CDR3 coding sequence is TGTGCCAGCAGCTTGGGAGGGGCCCCCTATGGCTACACCTTC. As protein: CASSLGGAPYGYTF.

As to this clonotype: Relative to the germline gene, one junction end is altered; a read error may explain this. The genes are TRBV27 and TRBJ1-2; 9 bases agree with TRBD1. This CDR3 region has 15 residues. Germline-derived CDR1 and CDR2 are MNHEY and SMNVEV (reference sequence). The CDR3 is CASSFLNRGLNGDTF. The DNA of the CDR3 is TGTGCCAGCAGTTTCCTAAACAGGGGGCTTAATGGCGACACCTTC.

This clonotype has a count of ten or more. CDR3 sequence reads: CASSPGTLNEQFF. CDR3 nucleotides: TGTGCCAGCAGCCCCGGGACACTTAATGAGCAGTTCTTC. V and J are TRBV6-6 and TRBJ2-1; D may be TRBD1 (6 bases). Trimming cost V 6 bases and J 7 bases, with 13 bases left between them. The CDR3 totals 13 residues. CDR1 and CDR2 (germline): MNHNY, SVGAGI (reference sequence).